This T cell receptor beta chain was observed in a study of T cells in localized non-small cell lung cancer. Produced via immunoSEQ multiplex PCR; TCRdb's table is partial and in-frame only. The sample has about 24,000 clones; around 90% are singletons. Whole-study findings and limits: Uninvolved adjacent lung showed the highest T cell clonality, exceeding tumor. Sequencing covered just one tumor region, so heterogeneity cannot be ruled out. Longer overall survival was linked to higher blood T cell density. Adjacent lung exhibited a median of about 50 among the 100 most abundant tumor clones.

A remark on this clone: The antigen remains unidentified.

This TCR was sampled from a woman aged 35-75 years with stage I lung adenocarcinoma. The specimen was peripheral blood, collected before any cancer treatment.

The CDR3 protein is CASSLTADSTDTQYF. CDR3 DNA: TGCGCCAGCAGCTTGACGGCGGATAGCACAGATACGCAGTATTTT. This sequence joins TRBV5-1 and TRBJ2-3; D unresolved. Germline V gene data show CDR1 as SGHRS and CDR2 as YFSETQ. The V and J ends lost 1 base and 0 bases respectively, with 9 bases between them. This CDR3 comprises 15 residues.